This T cell receptor beta chain was recovered during a study of T-cell reconstitution after alpha-beta-depleted transplantation in children. Unique molecular identifiers were used to barcode this TCRbeta library. MiXCR, run by TCRdb on the PCR reads, gives a single entry per CDR3 protein. Of about a million distinct CDR3 sequences in the sample, about 29% were seen once. This clonotype was seen a few times. V gave up 1 base and J gave up 4 bases, with 21 bases separating them. The germline V gene has CDR1 SGHTA and CDR2 FQGTGA. The CDR3 length is 18 residues. The V call is TRBV7-3, the J call TRBJ2-3; D gene uncertain. Material: PBMCs, mostly from graft donor cells, obtained 360 days after TCRalphabeta/CD19-depleted stem cell transplant. This receptor was identified in a boy in the first two years of life who had a stem cell transplant for SCID, so the T cells may come from the graft donor. The CDR3 DNA follows: TGTGCCAGCAGCTTAAGTCCCCCTCTAAGAGACAATTCAGATACGCAGTATTTT. Encoded protein: CASSLSPPLRDNSDTQYF.